This T cell receptor beta chain was identified during a study of T cell responses to AZD1222 COVID-19 vaccine. TCRdb's copy holds only in-frame clones and misses some; the assay was immunoSEQ multiplex PCR. Of over 55,000 clones listed, about 83% are singletons. J gave up 1 base and V 3 bases, and 7 bases lay outside the gene matches. CDR1 and CDR2 from the germline V gene are MNHNS and SASEGT. The CDR3 extends over 16 amino acids. The TCR was taken from an adult who received the AZD1222 COVID-19 vaccine. The chain recombines TRBV6-1 with TRBJ2-5; 8 nucleotides line up with TRBD2. Sequenced material: peripheral blood, taken 28 days after the second AZD1222 dose. CDR3 loop: CASSEFERGPQETQYF. CDR3 in DNA: TGTGCCAGCAGTGAGTTCGAGCGGGGGCCCCAAGAGACCCAGTACTTC.